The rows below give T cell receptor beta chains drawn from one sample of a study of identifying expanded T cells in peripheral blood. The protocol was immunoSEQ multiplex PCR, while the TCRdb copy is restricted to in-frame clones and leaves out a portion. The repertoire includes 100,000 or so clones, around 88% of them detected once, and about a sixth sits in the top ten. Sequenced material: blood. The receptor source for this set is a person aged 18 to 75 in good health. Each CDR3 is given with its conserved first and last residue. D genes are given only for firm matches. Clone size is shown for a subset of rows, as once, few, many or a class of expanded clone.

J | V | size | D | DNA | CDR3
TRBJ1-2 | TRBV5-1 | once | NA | TGCGCCAGCAGCCCTGACACGGACTATGGCTACACCTTC | CASSPDTDYGYTF
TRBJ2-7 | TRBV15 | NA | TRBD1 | TGTGCCACCAGCAGAGATCAGCTCACGACAGGGCGCTCCTACGAGCAGTACTTC | CATSRDQLTTGRSYEQYF
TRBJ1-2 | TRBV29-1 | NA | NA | TGCAGCGTTGAAATTTTTGGTCGCAGGGCACCTAACTATGGCTACACCTTC | CSVEIFGRRAPNYGYTF
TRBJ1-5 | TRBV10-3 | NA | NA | TGTGCCACCGGGGCTGAAAGCAATCAGCCCCAGCATTTT | CATGAESNQPQHF
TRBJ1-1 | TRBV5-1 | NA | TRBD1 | TGCGCCAGCAGCCCCACCTCGACAGGGACAAGGACTGAAGCTTTCTTT | CASSPTSTGTRTEAFF
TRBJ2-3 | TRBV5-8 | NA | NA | TGTGCCAGCAGCTTAGGGCAGACACACACAGATACGCAGTATTTT | CASSLGQTHTDTQYF
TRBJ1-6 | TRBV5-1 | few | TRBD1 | TGCGCCAGCAGCTTGGGGGGACAGGTGTTTTCACCCCTCCACTTT | CASSLGGQVFSPLHF
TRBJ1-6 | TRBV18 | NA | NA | TGTGCCAGCTCACCCAACAGGGATGAGAATTCACCCCTCCACTTT | CASSPNRDENSPLHF
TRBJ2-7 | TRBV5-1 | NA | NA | TGCGCCAGCAGCAAAGGCTACGAGCAGTACTTC | CASSKGYEQYF
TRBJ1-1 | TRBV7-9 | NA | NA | TGTGCCAGCAGCTTAACAGGAGACAGCGAAGCTTTCTTT | CASSLTGDSEAFF
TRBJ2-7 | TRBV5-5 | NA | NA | TGTGCCAGCAGCCCCTGGTCCGGGCACGAGCAGTACTTC | CASSPWSGHEQYF
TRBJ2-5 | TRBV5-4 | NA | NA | TGTGCCAGCAGCCCACCTAGCGCCCTGGAAGAGACCCAGTACTTC | CASSPPSALEETQYF
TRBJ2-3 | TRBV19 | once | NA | TGTGCCAGTAGTTCCTTGGGTAGAGGGGGGGTCGGAGATACGCAGTATTTT | CASSSLGRGGVGDTQYF
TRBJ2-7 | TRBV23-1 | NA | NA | TGCGCCAGCAGTCAACGCGGGTTGACCTACGAGCAGTACTTC | CASSQRGLTYEQYF
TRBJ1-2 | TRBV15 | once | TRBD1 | TGTGCCACCAGCAGAGATCCGAGGACAGGGAGCTATGGCTACACCTTC | CATSRDPRTGSYGYTF
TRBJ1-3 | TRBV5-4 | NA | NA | TGTGCCAGCAGCTCCCGGCCCACTGCTGGAAACACCATATATTTT | CASSSRPTAGNTIYF
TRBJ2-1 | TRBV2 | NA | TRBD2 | TGTGCCAGCAGGGGCCCGGGACTAGCGGGGGTATCCTACAATGAGCAGTTCTTC | CASRGPGLAGVSYNEQFF
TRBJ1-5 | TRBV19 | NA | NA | TGTGCCACCGTAGGCAGGCCTAGCAATCAGCCCCAGCATTTT | CATVGRPSNQPQHF
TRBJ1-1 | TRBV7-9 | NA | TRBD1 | TGTGCCAGCAGCCCCATCGGGACAGTGAACACTGAAGCTTTCTTT | CASSPIGTVNTEAFF
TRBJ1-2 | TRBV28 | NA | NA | TGTGCCAGCAGTTTAGCCATCGGTAGCTATGGCTACACCTTC | CASSLAIGSYGYTF
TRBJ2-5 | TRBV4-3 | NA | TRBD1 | TGCGCCAGCAGCCCTATGACAGGGGGGACCCAGTACTTC | CASSPMTGGTQYF
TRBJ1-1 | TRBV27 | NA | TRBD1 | TGTGCCAGCATCCTACAGGGGACCTCTGAAGCTTTCTTT | CASILQGTSEAFF
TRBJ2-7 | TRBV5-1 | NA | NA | TGCGCCAGCTCTGAGACGGTAGCCTACGAGCAGTACTTC | CASSETVAYEQYF
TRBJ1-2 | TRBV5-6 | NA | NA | TGTGCCAGCGCCAGGGGTCGTCGGGGCCCCTATGGCTACACCTTC | CASARGRRGPYGYTF
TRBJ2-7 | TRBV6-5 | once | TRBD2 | TGTGCCAGTAAGATTAGCGGGGGATATTCCGAGCAGTACTTC | CASKISGGYSEQYF
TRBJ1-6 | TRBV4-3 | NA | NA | TGCGCCAGCAGCCAAGGCCGGGCTAATTCACCCCTCCACTTT | CASSQGRANSPLHF
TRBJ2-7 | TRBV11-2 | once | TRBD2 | TGTGCCAGCAGCTTAGACCCGGCGGGAGCCTACGAGCAGTACTTC | CASSLDPAGAYEQYF
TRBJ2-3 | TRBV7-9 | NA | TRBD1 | TGTGCCAGCAGCTCTTCGACAGGGGGGCTCACAGATACGCAGTATTTT | CASSSSTGGLTDTQYF
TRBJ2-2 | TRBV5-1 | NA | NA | TGCGCCACCAACCTAGGACCTCTATTATCGAACACCGGGGAGCTGTTTTTT | CATNLGPLLSNTGELFF
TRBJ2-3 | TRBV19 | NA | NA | TGTGCCAGTAGTATCTGGGAAGATACGCAGTATTTT | CASSIWEDTQYF
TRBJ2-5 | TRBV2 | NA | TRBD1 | TGTGCCAGCAGTGACGGGACAGGGTACGAGACCCAGTACTTC | CASSDGTGYETQYF
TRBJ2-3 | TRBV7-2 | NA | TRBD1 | TGTGCCAGCAGCTTAGCGACAGGGGGCTTGGGTACGCAGTATTTT | CASSLATGGLGTQYF
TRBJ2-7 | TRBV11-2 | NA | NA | TGTGCCAGCAGAATAACCTACGAGCAGTACTTC | CASRITYEQYF
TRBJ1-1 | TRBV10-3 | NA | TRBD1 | TGTGCCATCAGTGAGTCGAGCAGGGGGACTGAAGCTTTCTTT | CAISESSRGTEAFF
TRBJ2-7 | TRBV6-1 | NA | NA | TGTGCCAGCAGTGATTCGGGACCCCGAGCGGAGTACTTC | CASSDSGPRAEYF
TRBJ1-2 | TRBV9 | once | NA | TGTGCCAGCAGGCCAACAGGGACTAACTATGGCTACACCTTC | CASRPTGTNYGYTF
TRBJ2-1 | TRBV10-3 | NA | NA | TGTGCCATCAGTGACGTAGGAAGATACAATGAGCAGTTCTTC | CAISDVGRYNEQFF
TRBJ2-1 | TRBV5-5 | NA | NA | TGTGCCAGCAGCCCTACTCAGCTTCCCTACAATGAGCAGTTCTTC | CASSPTQLPYNEQFF
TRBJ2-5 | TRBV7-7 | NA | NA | TGTGCCAGCAGCTTTGGCGTCCAAGAGACCCAGTACTTC | CASSFGVQETQYF
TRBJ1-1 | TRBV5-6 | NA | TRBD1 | TGTGCCAGCAGCTTGGGCGGGACAGTGAACACTGAAGCTTTCTTT | CASSLGGTVNTEAFF
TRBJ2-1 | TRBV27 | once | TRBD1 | TGTGCCAGCAGCGACGGACAGGGGGCTTGGAATGAGCAGTTCTTC | CASSDGQGAWNEQFF
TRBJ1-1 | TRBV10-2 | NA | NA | TGCGCCAGCAGTGATCAGGGGAACACTGAAGCTTTCTTT | CASSDQGNTEAFF
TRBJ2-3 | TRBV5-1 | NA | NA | TGCGCCAGCAGCTTGGTGGGGGATACGCAGTATTTT | CASSLVGDTQYF
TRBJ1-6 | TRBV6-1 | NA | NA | TGTGCCATCAGTGAGTCGGGTACAGGGTCCAATTCACCCCTCCACTTT | CAISESGTGSNSPLHF
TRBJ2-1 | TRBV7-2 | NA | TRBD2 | TGTGCCAGCAGCTTAGGCGGGGGGGGCAATGAGCAGTTCTTC | CASSLGGGGNEQFF
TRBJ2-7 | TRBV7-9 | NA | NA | TGTGCCAGCAGTTCCTTCTACGAGCAGTACTTC | CASSSFYEQYF
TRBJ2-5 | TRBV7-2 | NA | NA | TGTGCCAGCAGCCAACGCGGGACCCAGTACTTC | CASSQRGTQYF
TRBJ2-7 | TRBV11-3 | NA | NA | TGTGCCAGCAGCTTGGAAGGGAGGCGCGAGCAGTACTTC | CASSLEGRREQYF
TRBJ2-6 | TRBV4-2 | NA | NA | TGTGCCAGCAGCCAAGATACAGGGACTGGGGCCAACGTCCTGACTTTC | CASSQDTGTGANVLTF
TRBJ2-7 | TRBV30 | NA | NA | TGTGCCTGGAGTGTTTCCCGCTCCAGGTCACAGTCCTTC | CAWSVSRSRSQSF
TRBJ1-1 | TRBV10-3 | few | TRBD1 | TGTGCCATCAGTGGGGGGACAGGGCCCACTGAAGCTTTCTTT | CAISGGTGPTEAFF
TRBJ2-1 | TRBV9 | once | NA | TGTGCCAGCAGCGTAGGAATCAGGGGAGATGAGCAGTTCTTC | CASSVGIRGDEQFF
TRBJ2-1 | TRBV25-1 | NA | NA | TGTGCCAGCAGTGAATGGCGAGAGTACAATGAGCAGTTCTTC | CASSEWREYNEQFF
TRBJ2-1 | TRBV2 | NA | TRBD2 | TGTGCCAGCAGTGATAGGGGCGGGGGACCCTACAATGAGCAGTTCTTC | CASSDRGGGPYNEQFF
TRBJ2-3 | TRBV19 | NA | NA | TGTGCCAGTAGTATAGGCGCCACAGATACGCAGTATTTT | CASSIGATDTQYF